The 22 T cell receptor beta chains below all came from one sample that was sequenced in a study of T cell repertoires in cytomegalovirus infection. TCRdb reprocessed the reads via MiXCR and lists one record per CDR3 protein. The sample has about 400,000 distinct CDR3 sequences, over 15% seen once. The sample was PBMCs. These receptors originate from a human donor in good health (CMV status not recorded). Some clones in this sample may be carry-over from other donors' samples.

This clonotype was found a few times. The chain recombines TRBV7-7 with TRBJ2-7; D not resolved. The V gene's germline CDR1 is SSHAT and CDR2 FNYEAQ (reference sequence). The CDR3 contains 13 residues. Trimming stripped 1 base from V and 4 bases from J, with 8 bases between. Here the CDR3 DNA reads TGTGCCAGCAGCTTAGGGAGTGTATACGAGCAGTACTTC. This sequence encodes CASSLGSVYEQYF.

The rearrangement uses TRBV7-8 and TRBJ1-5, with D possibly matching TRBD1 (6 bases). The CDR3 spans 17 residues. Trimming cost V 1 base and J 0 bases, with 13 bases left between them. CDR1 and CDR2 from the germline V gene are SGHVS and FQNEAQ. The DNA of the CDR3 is TGTGCCAGCAGCTTAGACACGGGGGCATATAGCAATCAGCCCCAGCATTTT. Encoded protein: CASSLDTGAYSNQPQHF.

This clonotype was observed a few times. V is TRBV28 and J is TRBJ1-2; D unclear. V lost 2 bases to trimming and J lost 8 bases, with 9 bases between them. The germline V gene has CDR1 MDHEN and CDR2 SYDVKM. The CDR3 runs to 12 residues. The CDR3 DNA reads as TGTGCCAGCAGTTTAACGCCCTACGGCTACACCTTC. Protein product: CASSLTPYGYTF.

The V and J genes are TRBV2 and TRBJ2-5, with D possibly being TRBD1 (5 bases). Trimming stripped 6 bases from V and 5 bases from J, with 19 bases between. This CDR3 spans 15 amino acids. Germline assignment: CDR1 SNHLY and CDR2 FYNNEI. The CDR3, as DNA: TGTGCCAGCAGCCACAGGCCCCCTGCGTGGGAGACCCAGTACTTC. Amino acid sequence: CASSHRPPAWETQYF.

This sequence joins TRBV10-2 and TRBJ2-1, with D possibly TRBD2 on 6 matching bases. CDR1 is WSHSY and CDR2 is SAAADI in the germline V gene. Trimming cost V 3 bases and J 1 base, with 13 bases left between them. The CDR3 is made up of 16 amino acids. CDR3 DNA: TGCGCCAGCAGTGACGTTCGGGGGAAGTCCTACAATGAGCAGTTCTTC. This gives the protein CASSDVRGKSYNEQFF.

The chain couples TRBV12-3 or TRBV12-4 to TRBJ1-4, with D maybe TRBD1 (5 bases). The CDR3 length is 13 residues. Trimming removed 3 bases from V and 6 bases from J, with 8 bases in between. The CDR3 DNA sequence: TGTGCCAGCAGTTTGGGCAGGGATGAAAAACTGTTTTTT. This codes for CASSLGRDEKLFF.

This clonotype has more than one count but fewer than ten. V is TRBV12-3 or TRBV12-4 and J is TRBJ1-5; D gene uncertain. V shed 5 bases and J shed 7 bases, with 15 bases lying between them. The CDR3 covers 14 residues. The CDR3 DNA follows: TGTGCCAGCAGTCTCGGTGGGTCTGGCCAGCCCCAGCATTTT. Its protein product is CASSLGGSGQPQHF.

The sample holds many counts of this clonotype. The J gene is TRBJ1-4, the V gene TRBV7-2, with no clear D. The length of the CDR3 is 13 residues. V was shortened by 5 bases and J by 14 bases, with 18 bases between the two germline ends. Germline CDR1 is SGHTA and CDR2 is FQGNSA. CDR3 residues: CASSPTPLLRLFF. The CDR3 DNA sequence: TGTGCCAGCAGCCCGACACCGCTCCTCAGGCTGTTTTTT.

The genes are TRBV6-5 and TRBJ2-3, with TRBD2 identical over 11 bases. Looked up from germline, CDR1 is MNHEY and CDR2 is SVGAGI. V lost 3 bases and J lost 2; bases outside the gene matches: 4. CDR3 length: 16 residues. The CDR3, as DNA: TGTGCCAGCAGTTATGCTAGCGGGAGGCCCACAGATACGCAGTATTTT. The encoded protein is CASSYASGRPTDTQYF.

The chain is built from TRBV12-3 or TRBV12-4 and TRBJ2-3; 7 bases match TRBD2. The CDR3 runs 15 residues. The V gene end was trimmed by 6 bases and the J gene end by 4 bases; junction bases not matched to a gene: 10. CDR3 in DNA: TGTGCCAGCAGCCTTTTTGCGGGAGTTTCAGATACGCAGTATTTT. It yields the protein CASSLFAGVSDTQYF.

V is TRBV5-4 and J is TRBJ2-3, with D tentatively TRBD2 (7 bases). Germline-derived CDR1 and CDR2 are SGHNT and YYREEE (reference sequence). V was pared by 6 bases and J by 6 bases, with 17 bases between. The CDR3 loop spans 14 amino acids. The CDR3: CASTWGGATDTQYF. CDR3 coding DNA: TGTGCCAGCACCTGGGGGGGGGCAACGGATACGCAGTATTTT.

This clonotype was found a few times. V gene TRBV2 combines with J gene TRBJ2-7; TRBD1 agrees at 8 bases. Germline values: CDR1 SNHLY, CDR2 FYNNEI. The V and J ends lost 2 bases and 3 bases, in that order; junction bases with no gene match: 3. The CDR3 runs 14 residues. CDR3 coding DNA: TGTGCCAGCAGTGAACAGGGGGCCGGCTACGAGCAGTACTTC. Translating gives CASSEQGAGYEQYF.

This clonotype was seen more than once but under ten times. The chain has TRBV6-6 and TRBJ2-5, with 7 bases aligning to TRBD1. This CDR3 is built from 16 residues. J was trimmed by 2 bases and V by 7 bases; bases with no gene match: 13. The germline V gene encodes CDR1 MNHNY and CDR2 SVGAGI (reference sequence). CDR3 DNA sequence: TGTGCCAGCACTGTGACAGGGCCGACAACTCAAGAGACCCAGTACTTC. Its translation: CASTVTGPTTQETQYF.

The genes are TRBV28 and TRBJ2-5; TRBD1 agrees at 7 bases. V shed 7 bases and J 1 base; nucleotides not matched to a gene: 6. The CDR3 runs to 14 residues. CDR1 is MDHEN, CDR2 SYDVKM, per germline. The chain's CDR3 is CASTPGQSQETQYF. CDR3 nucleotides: TGTGCCAGCACCCCGGGACAGAGCCAAGAGACCCAGTACTTC.

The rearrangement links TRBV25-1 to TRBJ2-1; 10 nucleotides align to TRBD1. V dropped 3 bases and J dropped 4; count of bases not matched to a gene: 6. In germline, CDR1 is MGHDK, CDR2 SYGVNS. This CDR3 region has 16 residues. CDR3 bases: TGTGCCAGCAGTGATACGACAGGGGGCTATTACAATGAGCAGTTCTTC. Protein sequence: CASSDTTGGYYNEQFF.

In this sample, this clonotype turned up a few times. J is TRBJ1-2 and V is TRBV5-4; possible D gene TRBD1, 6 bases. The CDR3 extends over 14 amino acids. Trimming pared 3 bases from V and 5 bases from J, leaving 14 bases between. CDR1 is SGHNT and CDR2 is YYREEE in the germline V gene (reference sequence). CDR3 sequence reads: CASSSGHPGYGYTF. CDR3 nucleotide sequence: TGTGCCAGCAGCTCGGGACACCCGGGATATGGCTACACCTTC.

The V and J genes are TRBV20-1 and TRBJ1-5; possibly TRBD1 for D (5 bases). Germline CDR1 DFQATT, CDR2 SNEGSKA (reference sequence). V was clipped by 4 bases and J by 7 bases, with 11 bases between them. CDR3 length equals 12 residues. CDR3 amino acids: CSAKMGEQPQHF. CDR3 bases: TGCAGTGCTAAAATGGGGGAACAGCCCCAGCATTTT.

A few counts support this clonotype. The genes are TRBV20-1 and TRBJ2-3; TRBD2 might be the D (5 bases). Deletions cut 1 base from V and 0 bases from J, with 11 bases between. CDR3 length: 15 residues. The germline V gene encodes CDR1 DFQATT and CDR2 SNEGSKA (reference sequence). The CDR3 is CSARALAASTDTQYF. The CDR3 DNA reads TGCAGTGCTAGAGCTCTAGCAGCTAGCACAGATACGCAGTATTTT.

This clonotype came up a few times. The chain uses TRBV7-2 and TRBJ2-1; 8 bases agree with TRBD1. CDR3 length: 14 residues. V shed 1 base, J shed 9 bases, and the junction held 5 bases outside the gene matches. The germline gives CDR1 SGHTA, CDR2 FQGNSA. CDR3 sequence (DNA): TGTGCCAGCAGCTTAGTGTACAGGGGGTCTGAGCAGTTCTTC. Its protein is CASSLVYRGSEQFF.

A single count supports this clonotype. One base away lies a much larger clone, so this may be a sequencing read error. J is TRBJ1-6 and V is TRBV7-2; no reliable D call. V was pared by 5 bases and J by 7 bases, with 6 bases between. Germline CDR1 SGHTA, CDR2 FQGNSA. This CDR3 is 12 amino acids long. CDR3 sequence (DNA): TGTGCCAGCAGCGCGGGGAATTCACCCCTCCACTTT. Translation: CASSAGNSPLHF.

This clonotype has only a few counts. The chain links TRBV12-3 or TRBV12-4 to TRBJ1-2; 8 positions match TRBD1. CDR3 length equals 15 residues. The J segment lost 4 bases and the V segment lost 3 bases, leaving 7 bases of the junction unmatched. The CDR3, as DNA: TGTGCCAGCAGTTTCCGACAGGGGAGGATCTATGGCTACACCTTC. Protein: CASSFRQGRIYGYTF.

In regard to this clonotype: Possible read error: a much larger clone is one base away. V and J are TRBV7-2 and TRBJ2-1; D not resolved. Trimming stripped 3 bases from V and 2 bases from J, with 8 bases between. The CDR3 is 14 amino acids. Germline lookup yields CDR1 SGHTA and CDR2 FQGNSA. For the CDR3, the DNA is TGTGCCAGCAGCTTTGGCCAGCCCTACAATGAGCAGTTCTTC. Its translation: CASSFGQPYNEQFF.